This T cell receptor (beta chain) was profiled in a study of early T cells in non-severe SARS-CoV-2 infection. TCRdb independently ran MiXCR on the 5' RACE reads; one entry per CDR3 protein. The profile covers roughly 40,000 distinct CDR3 sequences, with about 4% appearing a single time and 3% taken by the ten largest. The CDR3 covers 18 residues. This clonotype has at least ten counts. Sequencing was carried out using whole blood. V gene TRBV1 combines with J gene TRBJ2-1; the DNA was not used to check the table's D call, TRBD1. TRBV1 has pseudogene status. This receptor was identified in an adult who was a healthcare worker with PCR-confirmed SARS-CoV-2 infection or an uninfected control (not recorded which). CDR3 DNA: TGCACCAGCAGCCAAGAGTTTAAAGGGCGGGTAAGGATCAATGAGCAGTTCTTC. It codes for CTSSQEFKGRVRINEQFF.